The 21 T cell receptor beta chains below all came from one sample that was sequenced in a study of radiotherapy plus CTLA-4 blockade in lung cancer. Libraries were prepared by immunoSEQ multiplex PCR; TCRdb keeps only in-frame clonotypes and omits some of them. This table holds about 40,000 clones, approximately 70% found once. The source material was peripheral blood, sampled from a patient treated with radiotherapy plus ipilimumab. Receptors were obtained from a human donor with non-small cell lung cancer who had stable disease on radiotherapy plus ipilimumab.

J is TRBJ1-4 and V is TRBV6-5; the D gene is possibly TRBD1 (5 bases). Germline V lookup: CDR1 MNHEY, CDR2 SVGAGI. The CDR3 runs to 12 residues. V shed 0 bases and J shed 10 bases, with 6 bases lying between them. DNA of the CDR3: TGTGCCAGCAGTTACTCCGGGGGAAAACTGTTTTTT. This gives the protein CASSYSGGKLFF.

The chain is built from TRBV9 and TRBJ2-1; D is perhaps TRBD1 (5 bases). Germline values: CDR1 SGDLS, CDR2 YYNGEE. CDR3 size: 15 residues. The V end lost 6 bases, the J end lost 0 bases, and 13 bases lay between the germline ends. The CDR3 DNA is TGTGCCAGCAACCTACAAGACAGCTCCTACAATGAGCAGTTCTTC. It is translated as CASNLQDSSYNEQFF.

The rearrangement joins TRBV7-6 to TRBJ1-5; D is uncertain. Trimming took 1 base from V and 6 from J, leaving 7 bases between them. The CDR3 contains 13 residues. CDR1 is SGHVS, CDR2 FNYEAQ, per germline. CDR3 nucleotides: TGTGCCAGCAGCTTAGAAGCTATTCAGCCCCAGCATTTT. This translates into CASSLEAIQPQHF. The full variable domain, with the rest looked up from reference TRBV7-6 and TRBJ1-5, is GAGVSQSPRYKVTKRGQDVALRCDPISGHVSLYWYRQALGQGPEFLTYFNYEAQQDKSGLPNDRFSAERPEGSISTLTIQRTEQRDSAMYRCASSLEAIQPQHFGDGTRLSIL.

The chain employs TRBV11-2 and TRBJ1-6; 9 bases agree with TRBD1. The CDR3 is 18 amino acids. V lost 2 bases and J lost 13; bases outside the gene matches: 18. Looked up from germline, CDR1 is SGHAT and CDR2 is FQNNGV. The CDR3 DNA sequence: TGTGCCAGCAGCTTAAAAACCCCCGGGACAGGGAGCCTCTTCCCCCTCCACTTT. Translation: CASSLKTPGTGSLFPLHF.

The chain couples TRBV5-5 to TRBJ1-2, with a possible D match to TRBD1 (6 bases). CDR1 and CDR2 from the germline V gene are SGHKS and YYEKEE (reference sequence). Trimming left V 2 bases short and J 0 bases short, with 11 bases between. This CDR3 region has 15 residues. The CDR3 here is CASSFQQGSNYGYTF. The DNA for the CDR3 is TGTGCCAGCAGCTTTCAACAGGGCTCTAACTATGGCTACACCTTC. The variable domain in full, with the rest retrieved from reference TRBV5-5 and TRBJ1-2, is DAGVTQSPTHLIKTRGQQVTLRCSPISGHKSVSWYQQVLGQGPQFIFQYYEKEERGRGNFPDRFSARQFPNYSSELNVNALLLGDSALYLCASSFQQGSNYGYTFGSGTRLTVV.

This rearrangement joins TRBV7-9 to TRBJ2-1, with TRBD1 matching 11 bases. Losses at the gene ends were 1 base for V and 8 bases for J; bases not matched to a gene: 1. The CDR3 is 14 amino acids. Germline-derived CDR1 and CDR2 are SEHNR and FQNEAQ (reference sequence). CDR3 in amino acids: CASSLGTGGHEQFF. CDR3 nucleotide sequence: TGTGCCAGCAGCTTAGGGACAGGGGGCCATGAGCAGTTCTTC.

This clone is medium-sized by share. J is TRBJ1-1 and V is TRBV9, with 12 bases aligning to TRBD1. CDR3 length: 16 residues. After removal of 0 bases from V and 3 bases from J, the junction contained 3 bases not matched to a gene. The V gene's germline CDR1 is SGDLS and CDR2 YYNGEE. This CDR3 is CASSVGDRGRDTEAFF. The CDR3 region has the DNA TGTGCCAGCAGCGTAGGGGACAGGGGGCGAGACACTGAAGCTTTCTTT.

This chain joins TRBV4-3 and TRBJ1-3; weak D call: TRBD1 (6 bases). The CDR3 consists of 14 residues. From germline, CDR1 is LGHNA and CDR2 YSLEER. Trimming took off 0 bases at V and 3 bases at J, with 6 bases between the two ends. CDR3 loop: CASSQEGGGNTIYF. The CDR3 DNA sequence: TGCGCCAGCAGCCAAGAAGGGGGTGGAAACACCATATATTTT.

The chain recombines TRBV27 with TRBJ1-1; TRBD1 is a possible D gene (5 bases). Germline CDR1 MNHEY, CDR2 SMNVEV (reference sequence). This CDR3 is 13 amino acids long. The V end was cut by 7 bases, the J end by 7 bases, with 16 bases between. In nucleotides, the CDR3 is TGTGCCAGCATGGGGGGAGGGGACCGTGAAGCTTTCTTT. This translates into CASMGGGDREAFF.

The chain uses TRBV7-9 and TRBJ1-3; D is uncertain. This CDR3 region has 14 residues. Germline CDR1 SEHNR, CDR2 FQNEAQ (reference sequence). V lost 8 bases, J lost 0 bases, and 11 bases lay in between. The CDR3 sequence is CASGWRSSGNTIYF. DNA for the CDR3: TGTGCCAGCGGGTGGCGGAGCTCTGGAAACACCATATATTTT.

The V and J genes are TRBV7-3 and TRBJ2-7, with D hard to call. The germline V gene encodes CDR1 SGHTA and CDR2 FQGTGA. The CDR3 is made up of 15 amino acids. Trimming cost V 0 bases and J 3 bases, with 12 bases left between them. CDR3 amino acids: CASSLTSAGYYEQYF. The DNA of the CDR3 is TGTGCCAGCAGCTTAACGAGTGCAGGCTACTACGAGCAGTACTTC.

This clone came up once. V is TRBV19 and J is TRBJ2-3; the match to TRBD1 covers 9 bases. Germline CDR1 and CDR2: LNHDA and SQIVND (reference sequence). The CDR3 covers 15 residues. V was pared by 6 bases and J by 1 base, with 5 bases of the junction left unmatched. The CDR3 protein is CASSPGQGRTDTQYF. The CDR3 DNA sequence: TGTGCCAGTAGCCCGGGACAGGGCCGCACAGATACGCAGTATTTT.

CDR3 DNA sequence: TGTGCCAGCAGCCGTCGGGGAAGGGCAGAGACCCAGTACTTC. This translates into CASSRRGRAETQYF. The rearrangement links TRBV7-7 to TRBJ2-5; D might be TRBD2 (5 bases). Germline loops: CDR1 SSHAT, CDR2 FNYEAQ (reference sequence). The CDR3 extends over 14 amino acids. The V end was cut by 5 bases, the J end by 4 bases, with 14 bases between.

The chain has TRBV4-1 and TRBJ2-7; D is unresolved. Germline CDR1 and CDR2: MGHRA and YSYEKL. V lost 4 bases and J 0 bases, leaving 16 bases between the germline ends. CDR3 size: 16 residues. The CDR3 nucleotides are TGCGCCAGCAGCCCCCGAGGTGAGATTTTCTCCTACGAGCAGTACTTC. Its translation: CASSPRGEIFSYEQYF.

This chain joins TRBV14 and TRBJ2-2; TRBD1 matches 12 bases. Germline CDR1 reads SGHDN; CDR2 reads FVKESK. The CDR3 extends over 16 amino acids. V was clipped by 3 bases and J by 7 bases; unmatched bases: 6. CDR3 nucleotides: TGTGCCAGCAGCCATCCGGGACAGGGGGCCGTCGGGGAGCTGTTTTTT. Translating it yields CASSHPGQGAVGELFF.

On this clone: Distinct nucleotide sequences in the sample also encode this CDR3. The chain is built from TRBV2 and TRBJ1-2, with a weak D call TRBD1 (5 bases). Deletions cut 8 bases from V and 2 bases from J, with 12 bases between. The germline CDR1 and CDR2 sequences are SNHLY and FYNNEI. This CDR3 has 13 residues. Here the CDR3 reads CASSEWGNYGYTF. CDR3 coding DNA: TGTGCCAGCTCGGAATGGGGCAACTATGGCTACACCTTC.

This clone was observed once. The rearrangement joins TRBV5-6 to TRBJ2-5; D is uncertain. Deletions cut 0 bases from V and 2 bases from J, with 8 bases between. Germline V gene lookup returns CDR1 SGHDT and CDR2 YYEEEE. The CDR3 length is 14 residues. The CDR3 is CASSLDRIQETQYF. CDR3 nucleotide sequence: TGTGCCAGCAGCTTGGACAGAATTCAAGAGACCCAGTACTTC.

The chain has TRBV18 and TRBJ2-7; D unresolved. This CDR3 region has 14 residues. Germline V CDR1 and CDR2: KGHSH, LQKENI. Trimming removed 1 base at V and 0 bases at J, with 7 bases between. CDR3 amino acids: CASSPRRDSYEQYF. CDR3 in DNA: TGTGCCAGCTCACCACGAAGAGACTCCTACGAGCAGTACTTC.

This chain connects TRBV6-1 to TRBJ2-5, with 7 bases identical to TRBD1. The J call may be faulty, since TRBJ2-7 better matches the DNA end. The CDR3 extends over 13 amino acids. Germline assignment: CDR1 MNHNS and CDR2 SASEGT. The CDR3 here is CASSELGGGEQYF. DNA of the CDR3: TGTGCCAGCAGTGAACTAGGGGGCGGCGAGCAGTACTTC.

The chain links TRBV11-2 to TRBJ2-1; TRBD1 agrees at 9 bases. The CDR3 contains 18 residues. V gave up 5 bases and J gave up 0 bases; unmatched junction bases: 11. In germline, CDR1 is SGHAT, CDR2 FQNNGV. CDR3 loop: CASSPSLGTGHSYNEQFF. The CDR3, as DNA: TGTGCCAGCAGCCCTAGCCTGGGGACAGGGCACTCCTACAATGAGCAGTTCTTC.

The V gene is TRBV9, the J gene TRBJ1-3; perhaps TRBD1 as D (6 bases). V was clipped by 0 bases and J by 0 bases, with 13 bases between them. Germline V lookup: CDR1 SGDLS, CDR2 YYNGEE. This CDR3 contains 17 residues. CDR3 in DNA: TGTGCCAGCAGCGTAGAGGGGGGGGGTGGCTCTGGAAACACCATATATTTT. Translated, it gives CASSVEGGGGSGNTIYF.